This entry concerns a single T cell receptor beta chain. Its matching antigen is unknown. The sample comes from a study of OX40 agonist ivuxolimab in advanced cancers. Regarding the study as a whole: The study observed clonal expansion of CD4+ and CD8+ blood T cells by week 6 at 0.1 to 3.0 mg/kg.

Any history of autoimmune disease or systemic immunosuppression disqualified patients. Assay used: immunoSEQ multiplex PCR; TCRdb lists only in-frame clones, some missing. Here the sample spans about 65,000 clones, 91% being singletons. The germline V and J ends were trimmed by 2 bases and 8 bases, with 12 bases remaining between them. Germline V gene sequence: CDR1 ENHRY, CDR2 SYGVKD. This CDR3 region has 14 residues. This receptor was identified in an adult with an advanced solid tumor such as melanoma, head and neck, liver or kidney cancer. The sequencing used CD4+ or CD8+ T cells sorted from blood, collected in a trial of the OX40 agonist ivuxolimab. V and J are TRBV10-3 and TRBJ1-4; D uncertain. The CDR3 nucleotides are TGTGCCATCAGTGAGGCAGACTCCCACGAAAAACTGTTTTTT. Protein: CAISEADSHEKLFF.